A selection of T cell receptor beta chains follows, all from one sample in a study of CD8+ T cells in alopecia areata. Generated by immunoSEQ multiplex PCR, the TCRdb table keeps only in-frame clones and is missing some. The sample shows 70,000 to 95,000 clones, about 51% of them seen only once. The specimen was NKG2D-high CD8+ T cells sorted from blood. The origin of the receptors is a human donor with alopecia areata. Both conserved end residues are part of each CDR3. The D gene is left open where the match is weak. Clone size appears in some rows only: once, few, many, or a class for an expanded clone.

-	TRBV29-1	TRBJ2-2	few	TGCAGCGTTGCGGGATCTAGCGACACCGGGGAGCTGTTTTTT	CSVAGSSDTGELFF
TRBD1	TRBV29-1	TRBJ1-2	-	TGCAGCGTTGAACACAGGGGGAGAGGCTACACCTTC	CSVEHRGRGYTF
-	TRBV4-1	TRBJ1-4	-	TGCGCCAGCAGCCAAGTGGACGGCTATGAAAAACTGTTTTTT	CASSQVDGYEKLFF
-	TRBV9	TRBJ1-2	-	TGTGCCAGCAGCGTGGAGCATAACTATGGCTACACCTTC	CASSVEHNYGYTF
-	TRBV27	TRBJ1-1	-	TGTGCCAGCAGTACTGGACACCCGAACACTGAAGCTTTCTTT	CASSTGHPNTEAFF
-	TRBV29-1	TRBJ2-2	-	TGCAGCGTTGCCGTCAAGGCCGGGGAGCTGTTTTTT	CSVAVKAGELFF
-	TRBV7-2	TRBJ2-3	-	TGTGCCATCCTAGCTGTAGATACGCAGTATTTT	CAILAVDTQYF
-	TRBV11-2	TRBJ2-7	-	TGTGCCAGCAGCCCAAGCGGTTCCCACTCCTACGAGCAGTACTTC	CASSPSGSHSYEQYF
-	TRBV6-5	TRBJ2-1	-	TGTGCCAGCAGTTATGGGGCGAATGAGCAGTTCTTC	CASSYGANEQFF
TRBD2	TRBV7-9	TRBJ2-5	few	TGTGCCAGCAGCGGTATCGGGACTAGCGGCTGGCTGGAGACCCAGTACTTC	CASSGIGTSGWLETQYF
-	TRBV28	TRBJ2-5	-	TGTGCCAGCAGCCCCGTCGGGGACACGGCAGAGACCCAGTACTTC	CASSPVGDTAETQYF
-	TRBV11-2	TRBJ2-1	once	TGTGCCAGCAGCTTAGGGGGGTACAATGAGCAGTTCTTC	CASSLGGYNEQFF
TRBD2	TRBV28	TRBJ2-1	-	TGTGCCAGCACCCGGGAGGATCGCCATGAGCAGTTCTTC	CASTREDRHEQFF
-	TRBV7-7	TRBJ2-7	-	TGTGCCAGCCCCCGGACCGGGTGCGCCTACGAGCAGTACTTC	CASPRTGCAYEQYF
-	TRBV14	TRBJ1-1	few	TGTGCCAGCAGCCAATTCGGCACTGAAGCTTTCTTT	CASSQFGTEAFF
-	TRBV19	TRBJ2-2	-	TGTGCCAGTAGTGAATCCGGGGAGCTGTTTTTT	CASSESGELFF
TRBD2	TRBV27	TRBJ2-1	-	TGTGCCAGCAGAGGCGTTGGGACTAGCGGCAATGAGCAGTTCTTC	CASRGVGTSGNEQFF
-	TRBV4-1	TRBJ2-7	-	TGCGCCAGCAGCCAAGATATGGGATTCGAGCAGTACTTC	CASSQDMGFEQYF
TRBD1	TRBV6-1	TRBJ2-7	-	TGTGCCAGCAGTGAAGTAGGGACAGACGGCAAGCAGTACTTC	CASSEVGTDGKQYF
-	TRBV27	TRBJ2-3	-	TGTGCCAGCAGTTTACTCGGAATCGTGGATACGCAGTATTTT	CASSLLGIVDTQYF
-	TRBV29-1	TRBJ2-2	few	TGCAGCGTTGAGGGACCCAACACCGGGGAGCTGTTTTTT	CSVEGPNTGELFF
-	TRBV20-1	TRBJ1-2	-	TGCAGCCTGACTATGGCGTATGGCTACACCTTC	CSLTMAYGYTF
-	TRBV11-2	TRBJ2-6	-	TGTGCCAGCAGCTTAGATCCGGGAACCCCTGGGGCCAACGTCCTGACTTTC	CASSLDPGTPGANVLTF
-	TRBV27	TRBJ2-5	-	TGTGCCAGCAGTTTAAGCGGTCGTGGCCAAGAGACCCAGTACTTC	CASSLSGRGQETQYF
-	TRBV15	TRBJ2-3	-	TGTGCCACCAGCAGAGAAGGGGAGGAAACAGATACGCAGTATTTT	CATSREGEETDTQYF
TRBD1	TRBV5-6	TRBJ1-2	-	TGTGCCAGCAGCTTCGGGACAGGGGACAACTATGGCTACACCTTC	CASSFGTGDNYGYTF
-	TRBV30	TRBJ2-1	-	TGTGCCTGGAGTTTCGATGAGCAGTTCTTC	CAWSFDEQFF
-	TRBV29-1	TRBJ1-2	-	TGCAGCGTTGAATGGGTAGACAACTATGGCTACACCTTC	CSVEWVDNYGYTF
TRBD1	TRBV30	TRBJ1-5	few	TGTGCCTGGAGTTCCGGGACAGTTAGCAATCAGCCCCAGCATTTT	CAWSSGTVSNQPQHF
-	TRBV23-1	TRBJ1-4	-	TGCGCCAGCAGGGAAACTACAGGGATTAATGAAAAACTGTTTTTT	CASRETTGINEKLFF
-	TRBV30	TRBJ1-4	-	TGTGCCTGGAGTGGGGGCGACGGTCTTAATGAAAAACTGTTTTTT	CAWSGGDGLNEKLFF
-	TRBV30	TRBJ2-1	-	TGTGCCTGGAGTGCAGGGCGGGGGCTCCATGAGCAGTTCTTC	CAWSAGRGLHEQFF
-	TRBV7-8	TRBJ2-3	few	TGTGCCAGCAGCTTAGAAGGGGAAGATACGCAGTATTTT	CASSLEGEDTQYF
-	TRBV27	TRBJ2-2	-	TGTGCCAGCAGTTTGGACATCGCGAACACCGGGGAGCTGTTTTTT	CASSLDIANTGELFF
TRBD1	TRBV28	TRBJ2-3	few	TGTGCCAGCAGCCGCGACAGGGCGGAAGATACGCAGTATTTT	CASSRDRAEDTQYF
-	TRBV29-1	TRBJ2-4	few	TGCAGCGCCCACTGGGGGGTAGAAAACATTCAGTACTTC	CSAHWGVENIQYF
-	TRBV7-6	TRBJ2-1	-	TGTGCCAGCAGCCAAGATGGGGGACCCTACAATGAGCAGTTCTTC	CASSQDGGPYNEQFF
-	TRBV7-9	TRBJ2-7	-	TGTGCCAGCAGCTGGGACGGCTCCTACGAGCAGTACTTC	CASSWDGSYEQYF
-	TRBV28	TRBJ2-7	few	TGTGCCAGCAGTTTGGGACGAGACGAGCAGTACTTC	CASSLGRDEQYF
-	TRBV29-1	TRBJ1-1	once	TGCAGCGTTGAGGGGGCTGAAGCTTTCTTT	CSVEGAEAFF